This T cell receptor (beta chain) came from a study of OX40 agonist ivuxolimab in advanced cancers. Method: immunoSEQ multiplex PCR; TCRdb's copy keeps in-frame clones and lacks some. The table records some 48,000 clones, under 90% of them present only once. The germline V gene has CDR1 MGHRA and CDR2 YSYEKL. The germline V and J ends were trimmed by 4 bases and 0 bases, with 12 bases remaining between them. The CDR3 spans 16 residues. The input for sequencing was CD4+ or CD8+ T cells sorted from blood, taken in a trial of the OX40 agonist ivuxolimab. The receptor comes from an adult with an advanced solid tumor such as melanoma, head and neck, liver or kidney cancer. This chain links TRBV4-1 with TRBJ1-4; possibly TRBD1 for D (5 bases). This chain's CDR3 is CASSRGEGATNEKLFF. In DNA form, the CDR3 reads TGCGCCAGCAGCCGAGGCGAAGGGGCAACTAATGAAAAACTGTTTTTT.